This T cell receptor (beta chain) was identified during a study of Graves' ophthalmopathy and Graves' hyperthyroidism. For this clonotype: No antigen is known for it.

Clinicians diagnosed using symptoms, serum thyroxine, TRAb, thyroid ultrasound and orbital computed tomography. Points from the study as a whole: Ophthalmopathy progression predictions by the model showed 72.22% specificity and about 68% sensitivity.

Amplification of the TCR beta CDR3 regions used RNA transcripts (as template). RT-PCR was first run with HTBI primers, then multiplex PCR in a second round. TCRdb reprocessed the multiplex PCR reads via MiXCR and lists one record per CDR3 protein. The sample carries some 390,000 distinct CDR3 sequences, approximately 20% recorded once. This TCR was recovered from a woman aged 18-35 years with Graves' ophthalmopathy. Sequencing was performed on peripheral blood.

The CDR3: CASSYPSTYQPQHF. The CDR3 nucleotides are TGTGCCAGCAGTTACCCCAGCACCTATCAGCCCCAGCATTTT. The chain combines TRBV6-2 or TRBV6-3 with TRBJ1-5; D remains unclear. CDR1 is MNHEY and CDR2 is SVGEGT in the germline V gene. Trimming removed 2 bases at V and 5 bases at J, with 10 bases between. The CDR3 has 14 residues.